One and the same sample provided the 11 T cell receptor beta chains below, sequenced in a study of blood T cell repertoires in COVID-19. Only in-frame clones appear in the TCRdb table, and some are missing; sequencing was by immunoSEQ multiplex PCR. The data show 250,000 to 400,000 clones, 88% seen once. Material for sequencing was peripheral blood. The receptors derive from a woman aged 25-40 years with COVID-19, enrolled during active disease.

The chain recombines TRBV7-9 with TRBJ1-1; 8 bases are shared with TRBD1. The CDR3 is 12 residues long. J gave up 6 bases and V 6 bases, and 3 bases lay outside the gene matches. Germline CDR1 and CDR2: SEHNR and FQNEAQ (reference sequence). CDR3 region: CASSHRGSEAFF. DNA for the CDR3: TGTGCCAGCAGTCACAGGGGGTCTGAAGCTTTCTTT.

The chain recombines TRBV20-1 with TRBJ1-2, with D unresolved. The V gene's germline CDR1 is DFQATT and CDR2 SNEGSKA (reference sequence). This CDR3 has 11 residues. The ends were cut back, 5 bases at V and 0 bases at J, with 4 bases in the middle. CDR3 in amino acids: CSAQANYGYTF. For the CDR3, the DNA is TGCAGTGCTCAGGCTAACTATGGCTACACCTTC.

This CDR3 reads CASSVGTEQFF. In nucleotides, the CDR3 is TGTGCCAGCAGCGTAGGAACAGAGCAGTTCTTC. The chain has TRBV9 and TRBJ2-1; D call uncertain. This CDR3 is 11 amino acids long. Trimming stripped 0 bases from V and 10 bases from J, with 5 bases between. In germline, CDR1 is SGDLS, CDR2 YYNGEE.

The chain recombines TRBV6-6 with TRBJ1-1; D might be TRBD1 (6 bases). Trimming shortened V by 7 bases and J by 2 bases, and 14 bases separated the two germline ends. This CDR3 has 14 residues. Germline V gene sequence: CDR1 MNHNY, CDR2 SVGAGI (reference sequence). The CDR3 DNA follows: TGTGCCAGCACCAAAGGGGGAATAAACACTGAAGCTTTCTTT. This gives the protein CASTKGGINTEAFF.

CDR3 amino acids: CASSPRDSSYEQYF. CDR3 in DNA: TGCGCCAGCAGCCCCCGGGACAGCTCCTACGAGCAGTACTTC. The chain employs TRBV5-1 and TRBJ2-7, with 7 bases matching TRBD1. The CDR3 loop spans 14 amino acids. The junction had 4 bases not matched to a gene; V was cut back by 4 bases and J by 0 bases. CDR1 and CDR2 (germline): SGHRS, YFSETQ.

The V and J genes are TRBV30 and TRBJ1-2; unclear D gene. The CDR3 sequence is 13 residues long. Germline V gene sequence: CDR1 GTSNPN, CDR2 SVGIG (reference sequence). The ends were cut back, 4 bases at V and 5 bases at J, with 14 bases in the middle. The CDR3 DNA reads TGTGCCTGGACCCTAAGCCCCGGGTATGGCTACACCTTC. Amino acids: CAWTLSPGYGYTF.

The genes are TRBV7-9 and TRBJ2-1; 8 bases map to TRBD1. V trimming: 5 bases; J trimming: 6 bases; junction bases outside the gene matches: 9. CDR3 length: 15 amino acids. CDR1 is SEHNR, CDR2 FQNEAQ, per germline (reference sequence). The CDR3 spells CASSLRQGPANEQFF. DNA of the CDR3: TGTGCCAGCAGCCTACGACAGGGGCCGGCCAATGAGCAGTTCTTC.

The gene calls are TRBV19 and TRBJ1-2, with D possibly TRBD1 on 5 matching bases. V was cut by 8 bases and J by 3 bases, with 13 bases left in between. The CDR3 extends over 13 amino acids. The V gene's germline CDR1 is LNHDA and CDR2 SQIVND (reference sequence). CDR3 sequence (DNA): TGTGCCAGTCGAGTTTCGGGGGACTATGGCTACACCTTC. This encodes CASRVSGDYGYTF.

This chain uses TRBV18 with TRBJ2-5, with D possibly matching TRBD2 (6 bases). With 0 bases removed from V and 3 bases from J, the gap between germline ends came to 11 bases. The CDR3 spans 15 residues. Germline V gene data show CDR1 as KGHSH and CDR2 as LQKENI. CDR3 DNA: TGTGCCAGCTCACCACCAATATCGGGGGAAGAGACCCAGTACTTC. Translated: CASSPPISGEETQYF. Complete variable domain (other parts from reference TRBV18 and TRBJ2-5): NAGVMQNPRHLVRRRGQEARLRCSPMKGHSHVYWYRQLPEEGLKFMVYLQKENIIDESGMPKERFSAEFPKEGPSILRIQQVVRGDSAAYFCASSPPISGEETQYFGPGTRLLVL.

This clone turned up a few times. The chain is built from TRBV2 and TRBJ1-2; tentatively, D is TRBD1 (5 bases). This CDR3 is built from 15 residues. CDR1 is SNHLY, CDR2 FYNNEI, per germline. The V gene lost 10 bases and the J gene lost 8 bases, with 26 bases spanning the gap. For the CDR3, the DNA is TGTGCCACCAGCGACAGTATTAGAACCGGGGGGGGCTACACCTTC. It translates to CATSDSIRTGGGYTF. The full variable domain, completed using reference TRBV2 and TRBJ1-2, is EPEVTQTPSHQVTQMGQEVILRCVPISNHLYFYWYRQILGQKVEFLVSFYNNEISEKSEIFDDQFSVERPDGSNFTLKIRSTKLEDSAMYFCATSDSIRTGGGYTFGSGTRLTVV.

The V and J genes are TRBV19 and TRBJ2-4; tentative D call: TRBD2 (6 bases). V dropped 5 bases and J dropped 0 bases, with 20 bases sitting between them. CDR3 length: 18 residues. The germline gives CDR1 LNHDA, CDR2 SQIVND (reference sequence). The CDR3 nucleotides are TGTGCCAGTAGTGTATGGGGGGTTCCAGCACTAGCCAAAAACATTCAGTACTTC. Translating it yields CASSVWGVPALAKNIQYF.